The sequence of this T cell receptor beta chain was determined in a study of T cells in Graves' hyperthyroidism and ophthalmopathy. Investigators excluded patients with uncontrolled infection, other autoimmune disease, pregnancy or lactation. This clonotype occurred many times. Amplification yielded TCR beta CDR3 regions, with RNA transcripts as the source. Using the HTBI primer set, a first-round RT-PCR was run on the TCR CDR3. TCRdb reanalysed the multiplex PCR reads using MiXCR and keeps one entry per CDR3 protein. The data show around 700,000 distinct CDR3 sequences, around 40% seen once. The sequence came from a woman between 40 and 50 years old with Graves' hyperthyroidism. Sequencing used blood.

The CDR3 is CAISESITGQGARQPQHF. The CDR3 DNA is TGTGCCATCAGTGAGTCGATAACGGGACAGGGGGCGAGGCAGCCCCAGCATTTT. The chain carries TRBV10-3 and TRBJ1-5, with 12 bases matching TRBD1. The V segment lost 0 bases and the J segment 7 bases; nucleotides outside the gene matches: 10. Germline CDR1 ENHRY, CDR2 SYGVKD. The CDR3 is 18 residues long.